The rows below give T cell receptor beta chains drawn from one sample of a study of graft-versus-host responses after intestinal transplantation. Assay used: immunoSEQ multiplex PCR; TCRdb lists only in-frame clones, some missing. The table has over 80,000 clones, around 92% seen once. What these receptors recognize is not known. The input for sequencing was unstimulated CD4+ T cells sorted from spleen or lymph node cells, taken before transplant. These receptors all stem from a human donor who was the organ donor for an intestinal transplant. Both conserved end residues are part of each CDR3. D genes are given only for firm matches. Clone size, where shown, is once, few, many, or a class for clones that have expanded.

V	D	J	size	DNA	CDR3
TRBV27	NA	TRBJ2-7	NA	TGTGCCAGCAGTTTACGGGGGTTTAACGAGCAGTACTTC	CASSLRGFNEQYF
TRBV5-1	NA	TRBJ2-3	NA	TGCGCCAGCAGCCCGCACGCGGGGCATCTCACAGATACGCAGTATTTT	CASSPHAGHLTDTQYF
TRBV6-6	NA	TRBJ2-5	NA	TGTGCCAGCTTAGTCCAGGGGGAGACCCAGTACTTC	CASLVQGETQYF
TRBV2	NA	TRBJ2-7	NA	TGTGCCAGCAGTGAATTCGGTGGGGCGGTCTGGGACTCCTCCTACGAGCAGTACTTC	CASSEFGGAVWDSSYEQYF
TRBV10-3	TRBD1	TRBJ1-2	many	TGTGCCATCAGAGAAGGGGGCCGTAGGGACACCTTC	CAIREGGRRDTF
TRBV4-1	NA	TRBJ2-5	NA	TGCGCCAGCAGCCAAGATTCGGAGACCCAGTACTTC	CASSQDSETQYF
TRBV2	TRBD2	TRBJ2-5	NA	TGTGCCAGCAGTGAGGTACTAGCGGGGGCAAGGACCCAGTACTTC	CASSEVLAGARTQYF
TRBV5-1	NA	TRBJ2-5	few	TGCGCCAGCAGCTTGAGTTATAGGGGGGAGACCCAGTACTTC	CASSLSYRGETQYF
TRBV9	TRBD2	TRBJ2-7	NA	TGTGCCAGCAGCCGTGCTAGCGGGGGCTACGAGCAGTACTTC	CASSRASGGYEQYF
TRBV10-3	TRBD1	TRBJ1-2	NA	TGTGCCATCAGGGGGGGACAGTACGGCTACACCTTC	CAIRGGQYGYTF
TRBV1	NA	TRBJ2-3	NA	TGCACCAGCAGCCAAGCCAAGAATGTAGCGGGGGCCACAGATACGCAGTATTTT	CTSSQAKNVAGATDTQYF
TRBV5-1	TRBD2	TRBJ2-1	NA	TGCGCCAGCAGCCTGGGAGGGAGGGGTCGCAATGAGCAGTTCTTC	CASSLGGRGRNEQFF
TRBV4-1	NA	TRBJ2-5	NA	TGCGCCAGCAGCCATCTCGGACTTGTACAAGAGACCCAGTACTTC	CASSHLGLVQETQYF
TRBV19	NA	TRBJ2-5	NA	TGTGCCAGTAGTATAGAGGCTAGGCAAGCGACCCAGTACTTC	CASSIEARQATQYF
TRBV4-2	TRBD2	TRBJ2-5	NA	TGTGCCAGCAGCCAAGATAGGATGGCACTAGCGGGGAAGGAGACCCAGTACTTC	CASSQDRMALAGKETQYF
TRBV18	NA	TRBJ1-2	once	TGTGCCAGCTCACCTCTAACCGGGACTAACTATGGCTACACCTTC	CASSPLTGTNYGYTF
TRBV7-2	TRBD2	TRBJ2-5	NA	TGTGCCAGCACTCGACTAGCGGGGGTATGGTACCAAGAGACCCAGTACTTC	CASTRLAGVWYQETQYF
TRBV7-6	NA	TRBJ2-1	NA	TGTGCCAGCAGCTTACAGGTGAGCTCCTACAATGAGCAGTTCTTC	CASSLQVSSYNEQFF
TRBV4-3	NA	TRBJ2-6	NA	TGCGCCAGCAGCCAAGGGGCCACTGGGGCCAACGTCCTGACTTTC	CASSQGATGANVLTF
TRBV7-9	NA	TRBJ2-7	NA	TGTGCCAGCAGCTTGGGGCCCTACACCTACGAGCAGTACTTC	CASSLGPYTYEQYF
TRBV7-9	NA	TRBJ1-2	NA	TGTGCCAGCAGTCCCGACAGAGGACCAGGCTACACCTTC	CASSPDRGPGYTF
TRBV27	TRBD2	TRBJ2-2	NA	TGTGCCAGCGCGCCCGGGGGGATCGGGGAGCTGTTTTTT	CASAPGGIGELFF
TRBV5-8	NA	TRBJ1-1	few	TGTGCCAGCAGCGGCAGGAACTTAAACACTGAAGCTTTCTTT	CASSGRNLNTEAFF
TRBV4-1	TRBD1	TRBJ1-2	NA	TGCGCCAGCAGCCGCTTGGGACAGGGCCTATCTATGGACTACACCTTC	CASSRLGQGLSMDYTF
TRBV29-1	NA	TRBJ1-1	once	TGCAGCGTTGAATATCTGGGTTCTCGGCTGGCGGGCGCTGAAGCTTTCTTT	CSVEYLGSRLAGAEAFF
TRBV7-2	NA	TRBJ2-7	NA	TGTGCCAGCAGCTTGACTAGCTACGAGCAGTACTTC	CASSLTSYEQYF
TRBV19	NA	TRBJ1-4	few	TGTGCCAGTAGTATTACCGGTGGTATCAAAGAAAAACTGTTTTTT	CASSITGGIKEKLFF
TRBV5-1	NA	TRBJ2-5	NA	TGCGCCAGCAGCTCGGCAGGGTTGGAGTACTTC	CASSSAGLEYF
TRBV5-4	TRBD1	TRBJ2-7	NA	TGTGCCAGCAGCTCGGACAGGGCCCTAGAGATCTCCTACGAGCAGTACTTC	CASSSDRALEISYEQYF
TRBV4-2	TRBD1	TRBJ1-3	few	TGTGCCAGCAGCGTCCAAGGACAGGTCTCTGGAAACACCATATATTTT	CASSVQGQVSGNTIYF
TRBV4-3	TRBD1	TRBJ1-2	NA	TGCGCCAGCAGCCAAGATGGGACAGAGAGAAACTATGGCTACACCTTC	CASSQDGTERNYGYTF
TRBV19	TRBD1	TRBJ1-1	NA	TGTGCCAGTAGTGGACAGGGTATCTTTGGGACTGAAGCTTTCTTT	CASSGQGIFGTEAFF
TRBV4-3	NA	TRBJ2-5	NA	TGCGCCAGCAGCCAAGATCTCGGGTTTACCCAGTACTTC	CASSQDLGFTQYF
TRBV28	TRBD1	TRBJ1-1	NA	TGTGCCAGCAGCAGGACAGGGGTCGGGAACACTGAAGCTTTCTTT	CASSRTGVGNTEAFF
TRBV11-2	NA	TRBJ2-5	NA	TGTGCCAGCAGCTTAGCGCGCTCCGGGGAGACCCAGTACTTC	CASSLARSGETQYF
TRBV7-2	NA	TRBJ2-3	NA	TGTGCCAGCAGCTTAGGTCCGGTCACAGATACGCAGTATTTT	CASSLGPVTDTQYF
TRBV4-1	TRBD2	TRBJ2-2	NA	TGCGCCAGCAGCCAAATTACGGGGGGGTACACCGGGGAGCTGTTTTTT	CASSQITGGYTGELFF
TRBV5-1	TRBD1	TRBJ1-2	NA	TGCGCCAGCAGCTACTACCGGACAGGGGTTAACTATGGCTACACCTTC	CASSYYRTGVNYGYTF
TRBV7-2	NA	TRBJ1-4	NA	TGTGCCAGCAGCTTAGGTCCGGGGGGCAATGAAAAACTGTTTTTT	CASSLGPGGNEKLFF
TRBV11-2	TRBD2	TRBJ2-3	NA	TGTGCCAGCAGCTTAGCTCCGGGGGGACCTACAGATACGCAGTATTTT	CASSLAPGGPTDTQYF
TRBV29-1	NA	TRBJ2-1	NA	TGCAGCGGGTGGGGACAAGCCTACAATGAGCAGTTCTTC	CSGWGQAYNEQFF
TRBV19	NA	TRBJ1-5	NA	TGTGCCAGTAGTATAGGTCCAAATAGCAATCAGCCCCAGCATTTT	CASSIGPNSNQPQHF
TRBV5-1	TRBD1	TRBJ1-4	NA	TGCGCCAGCAGCCAGACCCCCGACAGGGGCGAAAAACTGTTTTTT	CASSQTPDRGEKLFF
TRBV7-2	TRBD2	TRBJ2-3	NA	TGTGCCAGCAGCTACGGGGGGGGCGATACGCAGTATTTT	CASSYGGGDTQYF
TRBV27	NA	TRBJ2-2	NA	TGTGCCAGCAGGCAGGGTACCGGGGAGCTGTTTTTT	CASRQGTGELFF
TRBV19	TRBD2	TRBJ2-5	NA	TGTGCCAGTAGTACCTCCCGGGGGGAGAGAATGGGGGAGACCCAGTACTTC	CASSTSRGERMGETQYF